What follows are 6 T cell receptor beta chains derived from one specimen sequenced in a study of beta chain features in type 1 diabetes. All of the isolated RNA was reverse transcribed, so expressed TCRB transcripts were sequenced. Assay: immunoSEQ multiplex PCR; the TCRdb copy retains only in-frame clones and omits some. The repertoire includes under 350,000 clones, approximately 8.1% of them detected once, and about 0.93% sits in the top ten. Sequencing used central memory CD4+ T cells from blood. The receptors were gathered from a woman between 18 and 29 years old in good health.

This clone was counted only a few times. V is TRBV15 and J is TRBJ1-1; no definite D call. V gave up 1 base and J gave up 1 base, with 4 bases separating them. Germline lookup yields CDR1 LNHNV and CDR2 YYDKDF (reference sequence). The CDR3 runs to 13 residues. The CDR3 DNA sequence: TGTGCCACCAGCAGAGGCCAGAACACTGAAGCTTTCTTT. It codes for CATSRGQNTEAFF. Full variable domain (outside the CDR3, taken from reference TRBV15 and TRBJ1-1): DAMVIQNPRYQVTQFGKPVTLSCSQTLNHNVMYWYQQKSSQAPKLLFHYYDKDFNNEADTPDNFQSRRPNTSFCFLDIRSPGLGDTAMYLCATSRGQNTEAFFGQGTRLTVV.

This clone was observed a few times. The chain combines TRBV25-1 with TRBJ1-5; D is unresolved. From germline, CDR1 is MGHDK and CDR2 SYGVNS. The V and J ends lost 7 bases and 3 bases respectively, with 13 bases between them. This CDR3 spans 14 amino acids. The CDR3 DNA follows: TGTGCCAGCATGGGCCGACTCCCCAATCAGCCCCAGCATTTT. Protein sequence: CASMGRLPNQPQHF.

This clone was observed a handful of times. The chain combines TRBV18 with TRBJ2-1; TRBD1 matches 9 bases. After removal of 1 base from V and 5 bases from J, the junction contained 3 bases not matched to a gene. CDR1 and CDR2 from the germline V gene are KGHSH and LQKENI. The CDR3 runs 15 residues. CDR3 DNA: TGTGCCAGCTCACCACGGACAGGGGTTGACAATGAGCAGTTCTTC. It yields the protein CASSPRTGVDNEQFF. Full variable domain (rest looked up from reference TRBV18 and TRBJ2-1): NAGVMQNPRHLVRRRGQEARLRCSPMKGHSHVYWYRQLPEEGLKFMVYLQKENIIDESGMPKERFSAEFPKEGPSILRIQQVVRGDSAAYFCASSPRTGVDNEQFFGPGTRLTVL.

This clone was found a few times. At one of its ends the junction is not consistent with the germline gene, which may arise from a read error. V and J are TRBV7-7 and TRBJ2-1; a weak D match, TRBD1 (6 bases). The CDR3 spans 13 residues. Germline V gene data show CDR1 as SSHAT and CDR2 as FNYEAQ (reference sequence). This CDR3 reads CASSLDRYNEQFF. The CDR3 DNA reads as TGTGCTAGCAGCTTGGACAGATACAATGAGCAGTTCTTC.

J is TRBJ2-1 and V is TRBV7-3; no reliable D call. The V gene lost 1 base and the J gene lost 7 bases, with 5 bases spanning the gap. Germline V gives CDR1 SGHTA, CDR2 FQGTGA. The CDR3 covers 12 residues. The CDR3 nucleotides are TGTGCCAGCAGCTTAAGGGGTAATGAGCAGTTCTTC. Translation gives CASSLRGNEQFF.

The sample holds many counts of this clone. Other DNA variants within this sample encode the same CDR3. The chain carries TRBV5-1 and TRBJ2-1, with unresolved D. The CDR3 covers 12 residues. The germline V and J ends were trimmed by 0 bases and 6 bases, with 4 bases remaining between them. The germline V gene encodes CDR1 SGHRS and CDR2 YFSETQ. The CDR3 DNA is TGCGCCAGCAGCTTGGGGGTCAATGAGCAGTTCTTC. Translating gives CASSLGVNEQFF.